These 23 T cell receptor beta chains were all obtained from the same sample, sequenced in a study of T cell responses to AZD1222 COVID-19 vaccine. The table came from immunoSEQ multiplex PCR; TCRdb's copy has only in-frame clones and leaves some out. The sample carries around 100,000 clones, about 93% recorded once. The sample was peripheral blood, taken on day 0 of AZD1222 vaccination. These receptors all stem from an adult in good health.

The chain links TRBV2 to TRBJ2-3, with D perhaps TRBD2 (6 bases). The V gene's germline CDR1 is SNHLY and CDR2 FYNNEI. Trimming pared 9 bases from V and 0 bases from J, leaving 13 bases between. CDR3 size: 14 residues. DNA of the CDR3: TGTGCCAGTAGTCCGGGACTTAGCACAGATACGCAGTATTTT. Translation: CASSPGLSTDTQYF.

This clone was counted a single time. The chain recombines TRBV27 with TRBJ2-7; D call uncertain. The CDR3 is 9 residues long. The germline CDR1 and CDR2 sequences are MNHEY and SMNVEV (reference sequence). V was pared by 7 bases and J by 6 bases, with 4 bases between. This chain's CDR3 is CASTPEQYF. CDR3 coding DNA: TGTGCCAGCACCCCCGAGCAGTACTTC.

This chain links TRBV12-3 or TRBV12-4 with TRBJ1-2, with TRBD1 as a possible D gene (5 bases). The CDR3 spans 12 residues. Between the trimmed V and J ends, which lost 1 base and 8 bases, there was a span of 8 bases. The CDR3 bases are TGTGCCAGCAGTTTAGGGGGGTTAGGCTACACCTTC. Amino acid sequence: CASSLGGLGYTF.

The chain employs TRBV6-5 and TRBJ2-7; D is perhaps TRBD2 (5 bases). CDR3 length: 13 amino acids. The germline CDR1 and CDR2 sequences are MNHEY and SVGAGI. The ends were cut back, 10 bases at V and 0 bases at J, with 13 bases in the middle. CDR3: CATSDSSSYEQYF. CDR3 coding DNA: TGTGCCACTTCGGACTCCAGCTCCTACGAGCAGTACTTC.

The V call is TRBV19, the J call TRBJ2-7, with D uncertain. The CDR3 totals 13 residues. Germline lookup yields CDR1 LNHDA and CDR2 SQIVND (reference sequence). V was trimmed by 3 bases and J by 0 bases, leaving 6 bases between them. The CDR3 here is CASSIADSYEQYF. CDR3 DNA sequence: TGTGCCAGTAGTATCGCGGACTCCTACGAGCAGTACTTC.

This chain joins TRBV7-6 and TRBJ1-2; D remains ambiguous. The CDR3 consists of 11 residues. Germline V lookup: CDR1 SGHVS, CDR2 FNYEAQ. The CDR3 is CASGNHYGYTF. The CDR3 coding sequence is TGTGCAAGCGGGAACCACTATGGCTACACCTTC.

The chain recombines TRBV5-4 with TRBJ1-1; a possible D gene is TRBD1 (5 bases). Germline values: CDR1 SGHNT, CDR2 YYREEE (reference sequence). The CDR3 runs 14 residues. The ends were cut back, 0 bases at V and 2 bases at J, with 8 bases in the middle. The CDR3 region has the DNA TGTGCCAGCAGCTTGGGGGGGTTTAACACTGAAGCTTTCTTT. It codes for CASSLGGFNTEAFF.

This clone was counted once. The CDR3 region is CASSYPTSGIGEQYF. The CDR3 bases are TGTGCCAGCAGTTACCCGACTAGCGGGATTGGTGAGCAGTACTTC. This chain uses TRBV6-2 or TRBV6-3 with TRBJ2-7, with 11 nucleotides matching TRBD2. Germline values: CDR1 MNHEY, CDR2 SVGEGT. This CDR3 contains 15 residues. J gave up 7 bases and V 2 bases, and 7 bases lay outside the gene matches.

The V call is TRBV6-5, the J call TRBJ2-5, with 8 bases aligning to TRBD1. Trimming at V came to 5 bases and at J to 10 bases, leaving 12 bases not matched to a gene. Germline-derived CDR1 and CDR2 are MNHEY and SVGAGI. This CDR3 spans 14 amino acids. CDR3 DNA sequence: TGTGCCAGCAGTAACCGGGACAGGTCCCCAAGCCAGTACTTC. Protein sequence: CASSNRDRSPSQYF.

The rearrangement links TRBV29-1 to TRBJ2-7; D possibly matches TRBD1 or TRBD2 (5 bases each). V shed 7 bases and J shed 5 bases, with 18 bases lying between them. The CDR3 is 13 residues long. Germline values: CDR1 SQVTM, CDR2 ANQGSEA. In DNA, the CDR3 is TGCAGCGCCGTCACCGGGACGAAAAACGAGCAGTACTTC. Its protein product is CSAVTGTKNEQYF.

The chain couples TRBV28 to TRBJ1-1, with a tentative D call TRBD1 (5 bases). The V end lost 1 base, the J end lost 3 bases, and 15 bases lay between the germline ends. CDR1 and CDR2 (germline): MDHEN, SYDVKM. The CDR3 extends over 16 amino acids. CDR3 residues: CASSLLGVGRDTEAFF. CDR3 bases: TGTGCCAGCAGTTTATTGGGGGTCGGACGAGACACTGAAGCTTTCTTT. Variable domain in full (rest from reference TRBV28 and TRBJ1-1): DVKVTQSSRYLVKRTGEKVFLECVQDMDHENMFWYRQDPGLGLRLIYFSYDVKMKEKGDIPEGYSVSREKKERFSLILESASTNQTSMYLCASSLLGVGRDTEAFFGQGTRLTVV.

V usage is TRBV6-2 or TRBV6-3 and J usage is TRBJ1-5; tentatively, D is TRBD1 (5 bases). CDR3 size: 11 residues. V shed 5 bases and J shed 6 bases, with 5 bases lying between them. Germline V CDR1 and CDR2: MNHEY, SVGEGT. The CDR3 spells CASSQGQPQHF. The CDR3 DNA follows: TGTGCCAGCAGTCAGGGTCAGCCCCAGCATTTT.

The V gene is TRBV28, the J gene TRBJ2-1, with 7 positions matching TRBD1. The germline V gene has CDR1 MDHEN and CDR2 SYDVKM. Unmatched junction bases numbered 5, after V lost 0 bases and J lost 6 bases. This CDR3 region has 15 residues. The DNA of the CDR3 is TGTGCCAGCAGTTTATGGCAGGGGGATCTCAATGAGCAGTTCTTC. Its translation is CASSLWQGDLNEQFF.

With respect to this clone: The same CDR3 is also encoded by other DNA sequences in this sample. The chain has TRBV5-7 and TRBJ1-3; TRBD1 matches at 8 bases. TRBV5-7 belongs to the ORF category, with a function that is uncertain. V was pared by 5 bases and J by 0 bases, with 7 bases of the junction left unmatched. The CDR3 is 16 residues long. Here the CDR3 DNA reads TGTGCCAGCAGATCTCGGGACAGGTACTCTGGAAACACCATATATTTT. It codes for CASRSRDRYSGNTIYF.

In nucleotides, the CDR3 is TGTGCCAGCAGCAAGGGACAGGGACCCTACGAGCAGTACTTC. Translating it yields CASSKGQGPYEQYF. V usage is TRBV21-1 and J usage is TRBJ2-7; the D call TRBD1 from the table was never checked on the DNA. TRBV21-1 is a pseudogene locus. The CDR3 extends over 14 amino acids.

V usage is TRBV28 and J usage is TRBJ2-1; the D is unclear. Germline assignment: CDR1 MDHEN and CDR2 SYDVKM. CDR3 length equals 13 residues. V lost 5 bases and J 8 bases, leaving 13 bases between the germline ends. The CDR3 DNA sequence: TGTGCCAGCAGTCCTAGGGTTTACGATGAGCAGTTCTTC. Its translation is CASSPRVYDEQFF.

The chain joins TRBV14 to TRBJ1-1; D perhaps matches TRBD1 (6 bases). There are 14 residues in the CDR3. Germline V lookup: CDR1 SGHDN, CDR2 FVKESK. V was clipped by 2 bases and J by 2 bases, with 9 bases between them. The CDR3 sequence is CASSQRGSNTEAFF. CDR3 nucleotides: TGTGCCAGCAGCCAAAGGGGGAGCAACACTGAAGCTTTCTTT.

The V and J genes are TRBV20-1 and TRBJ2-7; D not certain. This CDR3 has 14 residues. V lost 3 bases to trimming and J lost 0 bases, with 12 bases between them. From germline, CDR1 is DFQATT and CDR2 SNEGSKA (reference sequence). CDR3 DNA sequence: TGCAGTGCTAGTAGGCAGTCCTCCTCCTACGAGCAGTACTTC. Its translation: CSASRQSSSYEQYF.

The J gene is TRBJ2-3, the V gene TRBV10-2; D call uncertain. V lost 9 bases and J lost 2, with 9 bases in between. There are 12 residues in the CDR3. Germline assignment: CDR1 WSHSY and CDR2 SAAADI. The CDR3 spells CASAESTDTQYF. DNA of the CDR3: TGCGCCAGTGCTGAGTCCACAGATACGCAGTATTTT.

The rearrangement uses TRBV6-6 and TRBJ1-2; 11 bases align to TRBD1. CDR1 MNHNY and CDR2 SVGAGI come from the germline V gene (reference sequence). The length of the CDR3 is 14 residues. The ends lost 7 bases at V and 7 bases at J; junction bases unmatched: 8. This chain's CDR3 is CASKYGQGAGGYTF. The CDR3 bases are TGTGCCAGCAAATACGGACAGGGGGCGGGTGGCTACACCTTC.

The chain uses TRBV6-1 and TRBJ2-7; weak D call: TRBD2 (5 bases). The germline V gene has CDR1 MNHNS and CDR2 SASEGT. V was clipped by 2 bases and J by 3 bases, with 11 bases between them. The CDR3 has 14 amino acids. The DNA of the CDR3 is TGTGCCAGCAGTGAATTCGGGATCGGCTACGAGCAGTACTTC. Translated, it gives CASSEFGIGYEQYF.

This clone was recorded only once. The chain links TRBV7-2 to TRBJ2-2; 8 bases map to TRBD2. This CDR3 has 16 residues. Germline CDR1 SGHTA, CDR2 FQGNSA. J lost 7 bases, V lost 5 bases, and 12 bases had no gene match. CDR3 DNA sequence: TGTGCCAGCAGCCCTGGGGGGACTAGAGGATACGGGGAGCTGTTTTTT. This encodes CASSPGGTRGYGELFF.

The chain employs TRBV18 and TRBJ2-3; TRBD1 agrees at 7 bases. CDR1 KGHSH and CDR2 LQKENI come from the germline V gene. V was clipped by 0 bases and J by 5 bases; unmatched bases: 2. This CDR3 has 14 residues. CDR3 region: CASSPPNRGDTQYF. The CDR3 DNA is TGTGCCAGCTCACCACCGAACAGGGGAGATACGCAGTATTTT.